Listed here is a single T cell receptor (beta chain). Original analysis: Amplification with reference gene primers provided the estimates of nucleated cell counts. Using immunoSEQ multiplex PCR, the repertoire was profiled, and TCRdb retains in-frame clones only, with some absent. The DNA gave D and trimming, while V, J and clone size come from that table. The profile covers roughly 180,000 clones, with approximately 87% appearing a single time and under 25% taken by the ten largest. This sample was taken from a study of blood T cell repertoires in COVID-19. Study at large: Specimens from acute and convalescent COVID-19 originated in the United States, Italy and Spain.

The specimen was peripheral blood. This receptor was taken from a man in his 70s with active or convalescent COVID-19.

The CDR3 coding sequence is TGTGCCACCAGAGACACGAACTCCTACGAGCAGTACTTC. Protein product: CATRDTNSYEQYF. This chain links TRBV15 with TRBJ2-7; no clear D gene. The CDR3 consists of 13 residues. Trimming shortened V by 6 bases and J by 0 bases, and 9 bases separated the two germline ends. Looked up from germline, CDR1 is LNHNV and CDR2 is YYDKDF (reference sequence).